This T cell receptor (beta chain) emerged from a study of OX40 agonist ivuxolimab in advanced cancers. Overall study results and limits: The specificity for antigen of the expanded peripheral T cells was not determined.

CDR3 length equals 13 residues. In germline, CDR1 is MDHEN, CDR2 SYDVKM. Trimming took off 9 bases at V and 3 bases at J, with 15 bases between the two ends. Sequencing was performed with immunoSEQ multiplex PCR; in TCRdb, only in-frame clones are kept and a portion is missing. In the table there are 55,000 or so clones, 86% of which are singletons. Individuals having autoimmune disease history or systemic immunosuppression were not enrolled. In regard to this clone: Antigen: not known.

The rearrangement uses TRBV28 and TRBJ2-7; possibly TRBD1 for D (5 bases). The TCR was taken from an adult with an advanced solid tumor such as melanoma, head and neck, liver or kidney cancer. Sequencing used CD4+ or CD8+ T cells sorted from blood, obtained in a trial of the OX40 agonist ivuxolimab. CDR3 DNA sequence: TGTGCCAGTGGACATGGGCCCGTCTACGAGCAGTACTTC. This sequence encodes CASGHGPVYEQYF.